The sequence of this T cell receptor beta chain was determined in a study of beta chain features in type 1 diabetes. This clone was seen a few times. Its antigen remains unidentified. Expressed TCRB transcripts were sequenced because the entire RNA isolate underwent reverse transcription. TCRdb keeps only in-frame clones here, not all; method: immunoSEQ multiplex PCR. The sample records about 300,000 clones, less than 15% being singletons. Findings and limits, study-wide: For Type 1 diabetes patients, all four CD4+ subsets carried TCRB CDR3s that were moderately but significantly shorter.

The CDR3 loop spans 14 amino acids. Germline lookup yields CDR1 LNHNV and CDR2 YYDKDF (reference sequence). Trimming shortened V by 0 bases and J by 6 bases, and 9 bases separated the two germline ends. The chain couples TRBV15 to TRBJ1-5; D remains ambiguous. The source is a woman between 18 and 29 years old with type 1 diabetes. The sequenced sample was naive CD4+ T cells from blood. Here the CDR3 DNA reads TGTGCCACCAGCAGAGATACCCGGGGTCAGCCCCAGCATTTT. Its protein is CATSRDTRGQPQHF.